These T cell receptor beta chains were read from a single sample in a study of T cells in Graves' hyperthyroidism and ophthalmopathy. TCRdb re-called the multiplex PCR reads through MiXCR, storing one row per CDR3 protein. Among 490,000 or so distinct CDR3 sequences listed, about 20% were seen once. Material: blood. Receptors were obtained from a woman aged 70 to 79 with Graves' ophthalmopathy. CDR3s include the opening cysteine and the closing phenylalanine or tryptophan. The D gene is left open where the match is weak. A row's size may be missing; if present it is once, few, many or a size class.

V	J	size	D	CDR3	DNA
TRBV19	TRBJ2-2	many	TRBD2	CASSILPGLAGVNTGELFF	TGTGCCAGTAGTATACTCCCGGGACTAGCGGGAGTGAACACCGGGGAGCTGTTTTTT
TRBV12-5	TRBJ1-4	many	-	CASGLLTTGGPNEKLFF	TGTGCTAGTGGTTTGTTAACGACGGGGGGACCTAATGAAAAACTGTTTTTT
TRBV20-1	TRBJ2-1	-	TRBD2	CSARVFSGSFNEQFF	TGCAGTGCTAGAGTTTTTAGCGGGAGTTTCAATGAGCAGTTCTTC
TRBV13	TRBJ2-7	many	TRBD2	CASSLGGRGSYEQYF	TGTGCCAGCAGCTTAGGGGGGCGGGGGTCCTACGAGCAGTACTTC
TRBV7-9	TRBJ2-1	-	-	CASSLRAEAYNEQFF	TGTGCCAGCAGCTTAAGAGCGGAGGCCTACAATGAGCAGTTCTTC
TRBV2	TRBJ2-1	many	-	CASSVEAYNEQFF	TGTGCCAGCAGTGTTGAGGCCTACAATGAGCAGTTCTTC
TRBV3-1	TRBJ1-1	many	-	CASSQVDGDTEAFF	TGTGCCAGCAGCCAAGTTGACGGTGACACTGAAGCTTTCTTT
TRBV18	TRBJ2-1	few	-	CASSPGKPRDNEQFF	TGTGCCAGCTCACCGGGAAAACCGAGGGACAATGAGCAGTTCTTC
TRBV30	TRBJ1-1	few	-	CATPGNTEAFF	TGTGCCACCCCGGGGAACACTGAAGCTTTCTTT
TRBV25-1	TRBJ2-2	-	-	CASSEGVRVRGGSTGELFF	TGTGCCAGCAGTGAGGGGGTTCGGGTGAGGGGCGGAAGTACCGGGGAGCTGTTTTTT
TRBV6-2/TRBV6-3	TRBJ2-5	few	TRBD2	CASTGGEGETQYF	TGTGCCAGCACCGGTGGGGAGGGAGAGACCCAGTACTTC
TRBV12-3/TRBV12-4	TRBJ2-2	many	TRBD2	CASELAGGTGELFF	TGTGCCAGCGAACTAGCGGGTGGCACCGGGGAGCTGTTTTTT
TRBV20-1	TRBJ2-7	-	-	CSARPSSYEQYF	TGCAGTGCTAGACCTAGCTCCTACGAGCAGTACTTC
TRBV6-5	TRBJ2-7	-	-	CASSYSIGGQYF	TGTGCCAGCAGTTACTCGATTGGTGGGCAGTACTTC
TRBV30	TRBJ2-3	-	-	CAWSVHGAADTQYF	TGTGCCTGGAGTGTACATGGGGCTGCAGATACGCAGTATTTT
TRBV7-9	TRBJ2-1	few	-	CASSLGVSGQQFF	TGTGCCAGCAGCTTAGGAGTTAGTGGTCAGCAGTTCTTC
TRBV12-3/TRBV12-4	TRBJ2-4	few	-	CASSSSGQNIQYF	TGTGCCAGCAGCTCCTCGGGGCAAAACATTCAGTACTTC
TRBV11-2	TRBJ1-5	many	TRBD1	CASSQTGVGQPQHF	TGTGCCAGCAGCCAGACAGGGGTAGGCCAGCCCCAGCATTTT
TRBV3-1	TRBJ1-2	few	-	CASSGATRNGYTF	TGTGCCAGCAGCGGTGCCACCCGGAATGGCTACACCTTC
TRBV10-3	TRBJ2-3	-	TRBD2	CAISGREEGADTQYF	TGTGCCATCAGTGGGCGGGAGGAGGGGGCAGATACGCAGTATTTT
TRBV20-1	TRBJ2-3	few	-	CSASPESWYF	TGCAGTGCTAGCCCTGAGTCATGGTATTTT
TRBV5-6	TRBJ1-1	-	TRBD1	CASSRTGVRSFF	TGTGCCAGCAGTCGGACAGGGGTGAGGTCTTTCTTT
TRBV3-1	TRBJ2-1	-	TRBD2	CASSSRDYTNEQFF	TGTGCCAGCAGCTCCCGGGACTATACCAATGAGCAGTTCTTC
TRBV30	TRBJ1-1	-	TRBD1	CAWTLGQVDTEAFF	TGTGCCTGGACCCTCGGACAGGTTGACACTGAAGCTTTCTTT
TRBV28	TRBJ1-2	few	-	CASTQVGGANYGYTF	TGTGCCAGCACCCAAGTAGGCGGGGCGAACTATGGCTACACCTTC
TRBV6-6	TRBJ2-3	few	-	CASSYASSTDTQYF	TGTGCCAGCAGTTACGCCTCTAGCACAGATACGCAGTATTTT
TRBV5-1	TRBJ1-4	few	-	CASSPDGVTNEKLFF	TGCGCCAGCAGCCCGGACGGGGTAACTAATGAAAAACTGTTTTTT